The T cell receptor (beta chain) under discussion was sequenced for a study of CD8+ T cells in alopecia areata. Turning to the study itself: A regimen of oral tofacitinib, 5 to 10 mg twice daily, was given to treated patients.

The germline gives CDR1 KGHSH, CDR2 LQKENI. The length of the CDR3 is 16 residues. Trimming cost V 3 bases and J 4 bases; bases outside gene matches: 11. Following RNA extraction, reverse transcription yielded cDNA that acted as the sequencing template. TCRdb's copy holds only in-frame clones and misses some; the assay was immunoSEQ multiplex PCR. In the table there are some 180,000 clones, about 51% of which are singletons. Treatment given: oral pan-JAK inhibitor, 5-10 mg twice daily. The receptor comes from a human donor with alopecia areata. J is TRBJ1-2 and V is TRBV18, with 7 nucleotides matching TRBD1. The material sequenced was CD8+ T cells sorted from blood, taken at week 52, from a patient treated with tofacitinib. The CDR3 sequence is CASSPRTGLRTYGYTF. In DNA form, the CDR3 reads TGTGCCAGCTCACCCAGGACAGGCTTACGTACCTATGGCTACACCTTC.